Each of the 23 T cell receptor beta chains below was sequenced from the same sample in a study of blood T cell repertoires in COVID-19. The table came from immunoSEQ multiplex PCR; TCRdb's copy has only in-frame clones and leaves some out. The sample includes hundreds of thousands of clones, approximately 90% of them seen just once. The sample was peripheral blood. These receptors were taken from a woman in her fifties or sixties with COVID-19, enrolled during active disease.

The rearrangement links TRBV7-3 to TRBJ1-5, with 8 bases fitting TRBD1. This CDR3 spans 14 amino acids. CDR1 and CDR2 from the germline V gene are SGHTA and FQGTGA. The V gene end was trimmed by 1 base and the J gene end by 10 bases; junction bases not matched to a gene: 6. The CDR3 DNA reads TGTGCCAGCAGCTTAAGGACAGGGCTGGGTCCCCAGCATTTT. Encoded protein: CASSLRTGLGPQHF.

This clone was recorded many times. This chain joins TRBV10-1 and TRBJ1-2; D gene ambiguous. Trimming removed 1 base at V and 7 bases at J, with 16 bases between. Germline-derived CDR1 and CDR2 are WNHNN and SYGVQD (reference sequence). The CDR3 contains 15 residues. CDR3 in DNA: TGCGCCAGCAGTGAGTACCGAGACCCCAGAGGTGGCTACACCTTC. Translating gives CASSEYRDPRGGYTF.

This chain's CDR3 is CASSGRQGAGNTEAFF. The DNA of the CDR3 is TGTGCCAGCAGTGGCAGACAGGGGGCAGGAAACACTGAAGCTTTCTTT. The gene calls are TRBV6-6 and TRBJ1-1; TRBD1 matches 10 bases. The V gene's germline CDR1 is MNHNY and CDR2 SVGAGI (reference sequence). V was pared by 5 bases and J by 2 bases, with 8 bases of the junction left unmatched. The CDR3 spans 16 residues.

Here the CDR3 reads CASSPANYGYTF. CDR3 nucleotides: TGTGCCAGCAGCCCAGCTAACTATGGCTACACCTTC. The gene calls are TRBV6-5 and TRBJ1-2; D is uncertain. Germline V gene data show CDR1 as MNHEY and CDR2 as SVGAGI. The V and J ends lost 6 bases and 0 bases respectively, with 5 bases between them. CDR3 length equals 12 residues.

The rearrangement joins TRBV10-3 to TRBJ2-1; TRBD2 matches 8 bases. Trimming at V came to 3 bases and at J to 9 bases, leaving 10 bases not matched to a gene. This CDR3 is 15 amino acids long. Germline CDR1 and CDR2: ENHRY and SYGVKD. The CDR3 DNA is TGTGCCATCAGTGACCCGGGAGGGACTCATGTTGAGCAGTTCTTC. Protein sequence: CAISDPGGTHVEQFF.

This chain links TRBV9 with TRBJ2-5; 7 bases agree with TRBD2. The CDR3 extends over 15 amino acids. Per germline, CDR1 SGDLS and CDR2 YYNGEE. Losses at the gene ends were 0 bases for V and 5 bases for J; bases not matched to a gene: 7. This CDR3 is CASSVEAWGGETQYF. The CDR3 region has the DNA TGTGCCAGCAGCGTAGAGGCCTGGGGGGGGGAGACCCAGTACTTC.

As DNA, the CDR3 is TGTGCCAGCAGCCACGGGGGGCCAGGGGGCTGGAATGAGCAGTTCTTC. Encoded protein: CASSHGGPGGWNEQFF. The chain combines TRBV14 with TRBJ2-1; TRBD1 is a possible D gene (8 bases). CDR3 length: 16 amino acids. Germline values: CDR1 SGHDN, CDR2 FVKESK. Trimming cost V 3 bases and J 7 bases, with 19 bases left between them.

Note on this clone: Other DNA sequences in the same sample also yield this CDR3. The chain employs TRBV19 and TRBJ1-1; D call uncertain. This CDR3 is built from 13 residues. Germline V lookup: CDR1 LNHDA, CDR2 SQIVND (reference sequence). Trimming took 9 bases from V and 1 from J, leaving 12 bases between them. DNA of the CDR3: TGTGCCAGCTCAACCCGACAGAACACTGAAGCTTTCTTT. It yields the protein CASSTRQNTEAFF.

The chain is built from TRBV12-3 or TRBV12-4 and TRBJ1-5; 7 nucleotides line up with TRBD1. The V and J ends lost 2 bases and 7 bases, in that order; junction bases with no gene match: 2. The CDR3 has 13 residues. The CDR3 loop reads CASSLTQGQPQHF. The CDR3 coding sequence is TGTGCCAGCAGTTTAACACAGGGGCAGCCCCAGCATTTT.

V usage is TRBV30 and J usage is TRBJ1-2; D is perhaps TRBD1 (5 bases). The CDR3 runs 12 residues. Germline V CDR1 and CDR2: GTSNPN, SVGIG (reference sequence). The ends were cut back, 2 bases at V and 10 bases at J, with 14 bases in the middle. CDR3 protein: CAWSRGIRDYTF. The DNA for the CDR3 is TGTGCCTGGAGTCGGGGGATTCGTGACTACACCTTC. Variable domain in full (rest from reference TRBV30 and TRBJ1-2): SQTIHQWPATLVQPVGSPLSLECTVEGTSNPNLYWYRQAAGRGLQLLFYSVGIGQISSEVPQNLSASRPQDRQFILSSKKLLLSDSGFYLCAWSRGIRDYTFGSGTRLTVV.

V usage is TRBV5-1 and J usage is TRBJ2-6; a possible D gene is TRBD1 (6 bases). CDR3 length: 15 residues. The germline gives CDR1 SGHRS, CDR2 YFSETQ. V lost 4 bases and J lost 4, with 12 bases in between. The CDR3 protein is CASSGTGFGANVLTF. The CDR3 coding sequence is TGCGCCAGCAGCGGCACAGGGTTCGGGGCCAACGTCCTGACTTTC.

This chain joins TRBV7-6 and TRBJ2-5, with TRBD1 matching over 7 bases. The CDR3 totals 15 residues. The germline CDR1 and CDR2 sequences are SGHVS and FNYEAQ. Losses at the gene ends were 1 base for V and 2 bases for J; bases not matched to a gene: 4. The CDR3 region is CASSLGLTGQETQYF. The CDR3 DNA sequence: TGTGCCAGCAGCTTAGGCCTGACAGGGCAAGAGACCCAGTACTTC.

The chain employs TRBV3-1 (or the pseudogene TRBV3-2) and TRBJ2-7; 9 nucleotides match TRBD2. Germline values: CDR1 LGHDT, CDR2 YNNKEL (reference sequence). After removal of 4 bases from V and 5 bases from J, the junction contained 6 bases not matched to a gene. This CDR3 contains 14 residues. The CDR3 sequence is CASSRRGGTNEQYF. CDR3 in DNA: TGTGCCAGCAGCCGGCGGGGGGGCACCAACGAGCAGTACTTC.

This chain joins TRBV11-2 and TRBJ2-3; 7 bases fit TRBD2. The CDR3 totals 16 residues. Unmatched junction bases numbered 11, after V lost 5 bases and J lost 3 bases. CDR1 SGHAT and CDR2 FQNNGV come from the germline V gene. The CDR3 loop is CASSTSLYGGTDTQYF. The CDR3 DNA sequence: TGTGCCAGCAGCACCTCGCTGTACGGGGGGACAGATACGCAGTATTTT.

The chain joins TRBV5-6 to TRBJ1-1; 9 bases align to TRBD1. The trim removed 2 bases at V and 6 bases at J, leaving 5 bases unmatched. The CDR3 has 14 residues. CDR1 and CDR2 from the germline V gene are SGHDT and YYEEEE. The CDR3 DNA reads as TGTGCCAGCAGCTTAAATAGACAGGGGGCTGAAGCTTTCTTT. Residues: CASSLNRQGAEAFF. The complete variable domain, with remaining parts taken from reference TRBV5-6 and TRBJ1-1, reads DAGVTQSPTHLIKTRGQQVTLRCSPKSGHDTVSWYQQALGQGPQFIFQYYEEEERQRGNFPDRFSGHQFPNYSSELNVNALLLGDSALYLCASSLNRQGAEAFFGQGTRLTVV.

The V gene is TRBV7-3, the J gene TRBJ2-2; the D gene is possibly TRBD2 (6 bases). Germline lookup yields CDR1 SGHTA and CDR2 FQGTGA. The length of the CDR3 is 17 residues. Trimming cost V 3 bases and J 1 base, with 15 bases left between them. CDR3 residues: CASSFSTGELNTGELFF. The DNA for the CDR3 is TGTGCCAGCAGCTTCAGTACGGGGGAACTGAACACCGGGGAGCTGTTTTTT.

This chain joins TRBV30 and TRBJ1-2; D is possibly TRBD1 (5 bases). Per germline, CDR1 GTSNPN and CDR2 SVGIG (reference sequence). Trimming took 7 bases from V and 3 from J, leaving 15 bases between them. This CDR3 region has 13 residues. As DNA, the CDR3 is TGTGCCTTACCACAGGTGAAGGACTATGGCTACACCTTC. This sequence encodes CALPQVKDYGYTF.

This clone is a singleton in its sample. V usage is TRBV4-1 and J usage is TRBJ2-3; D is perhaps TRBD2 (6 bases). Trimming stripped 3 bases from V and 7 bases from J, with 8 bases between. Germline V gene lookup returns CDR1 MGHRA and CDR2 YSYEKL. This CDR3 comprises 12 residues. The CDR3 spells CASSQAGYTQYF. The CDR3 coding sequence is TGCGCCAGCAGCCAGGCGGGATATACGCAGTATTTT.

J is TRBJ2-2 and V is TRBV24-1; 9 bases match TRBD1. Per the germline V gene, CDR1 is KGHDR and CDR2 is SFDVKD. Trimming took 3 bases from V and 6 from J; bases not matched to a gene: 7. The CDR3 extends over 16 amino acids. CDR3 nucleotides: TGTGCCACCAGTGATAAGATCGGGACAGGGTCCGGGGAGCTGTTTTTT. Protein sequence: CATSDKIGTGSGELFF.

This chain uses TRBV2 with TRBJ1-2; D not resolved. V lost 7 bases and J 6 bases, leaving 12 bases between the germline ends. The CDR3 loop spans 12 amino acids. Germline CDR1 reads SNHLY; CDR2 reads FYNNEI. The CDR3 DNA follows: TGTGCCAGCACACCCCCAGTCGATGGCTACACCTTC. Translated: CASTPPVDGYTF.

This chain's CDR3 is CASSLHGSGNTEAFF. For the CDR3, the DNA is TGCGCCAGCAGCTTGCATGGGAGTGGGAACACTGAAGCTTTCTTT. The chain uses TRBV5-1 and TRBJ1-1, with D uncertain. Germline V CDR1 and CDR2: SGHRS, YFSETQ. The V end was cut by 1 base, the J end by 1 base, with 11 bases between. The CDR3 consists of 15 residues. The variable domain in full, completed from reference TRBV5-1 and TRBJ1-1, reads KAGVTQTPRYLIKTRGQQVTLSCSPISGHRSVSWYQQTPGQGLQFLFEYFSETQRNKGNFPGRFSGRQFSNSRSEMNVSTLELGDSALYLCASSLHGSGNTEAFFGQGTRLTVV.

V usage is TRBV7-2 and J usage is TRBJ1-1; D uncertain. Germline V gives CDR1 SGHTA, CDR2 FQGNSA. V was trimmed by 8 bases and J by 12 bases, leaving 19 bases between them. There are 12 residues in the CDR3. This chain's CDR3 is CASQIAPTRPFF. The CDR3 nucleotides read TGTGCCAGCCAAATAGCCCCAACAAGGCCTTTCTTT. Full variable domain (missing parts from reference TRBV7-2 and TRBJ1-1): GAGVSQSPSNKVTEKGKDVELRCDPISGHTALYWYRQSLGQGLEFLIYFQGNSAPDKSGLPSDRFSAERTGGSVSTLTIQRTQQEDSAVYLCASQIAPTRPFFGQGTRLTVV.

The chain uses TRBV6-1 and TRBJ2-5; 7 bases match TRBD2. The length of the CDR3 is 16 residues. Germline V gene lookup returns CDR1 MNHNS and CDR2 SASEGT. V was pared by 0 bases and J by 5 bases, with 9 bases of the junction left unmatched. DNA for the CDR3: TGTGCCAGCAGTGAAGCGACCGGGGGAGGGTCGGAGACCCAGTACTTC. Its translation is CASSEATGGGSETQYF.